The 25 T cell receptor beta chains below were found in one sample sequenced in a study of esophageal squamous cell carcinoma under preoperative chemotherapy. TCRdb independently ran MiXCR on the PCR reads; one entry per CDR3 protein. The table shows about 30,000 distinct CDR3 sequences, with 49% occurring only once. The time point was: before preoperative PTX-NDP chemotherapy. This specimen was collected from a patient given preoperative chemotherapy. These receptors were collected from a human donor with esophageal squamous cell carcinoma. The donor label of this sample is uncertain.

This clonotype was recorded a few times. The chain recombines TRBV11-3 with TRBJ2-1, with D perhaps matching TRBD1 (6 bases). In germline, CDR1 is SGHNT, CDR2 YENEEA. The CDR3 contains 15 residues. V was trimmed by 1 base and J by 1 base, leaving 8 bases between them. DNA for the CDR3: TGTGCCAGCAGCTTAGGGGGGCCGTCCTACAATGAGCAGTTCTTC. Translating gives CASSLGGPSYNEQFF.

As for this clonotype: At one of its ends the junction is not consistent with the germline gene, which may arise from a read error. The genes are TRBV11-3 and TRBJ2-5; TRBD1 might be the D (6 bases). Germline V gene data show CDR1 as SGHNT and CDR2 as YENEEA. This CDR3 is 14 amino acids long. CDR3 nucleotides: TGTGCGGGGAACCAGGGGCGGACCCCAGAGACCCAGTACTTT. Translating it yields CAGNQGRTPETQYF. Supplemented by reference TRBV11-3 and TRBJ2-5, the full variable domain reads EAGVVQSPRYKIIEKKQPVAFWCNPISGHNTLYWYLQNLGQGPELLIRYENEEAVDDSQLPKDRFSAERLKGVDSTLKIQPAELGDSAVYLCAGNQGRTPETQYFGPGTRLLVL.

The chain recombines TRBV5-1 with TRBJ2-1; D may be TRBD1 or TRBD2 (6 bases each). The V gene lost 3 bases and the J gene lost 10 bases, with 17 bases spanning the gap. This CDR3 has 14 amino acids. CDR1 is SGHRS, CDR2 YFSETQ, per germline. CDR3 nucleotide sequence: TGCGCCAGCAGCTCTCGACAGGACGGGGGCGAGCAGTTCTTC. The encoded protein is CASSSRQDGGEQFF.

The rearrangement joins TRBV4-1 to TRBJ2-1, with 8 bases that match TRBD2. This CDR3 is 15 amino acids long. The V segment lost 1 base and the J segment 2 bases; nucleotides outside the gene matches: 1. Germline V gives CDR1 MGHRA, CDR2 YSYEKL. The DNA for the CDR3 is TGCGCCAGCAGCCAAGCGGGAGGGCCCTACAATGAGCAGTTCTTC. Translating it yields CASSQAGGPYNEQFF.

CDR3 region: CATSRDLGTDTQYF. DNA of the CDR3: TGTGCCACCAGCAGAGATCTAGGCACAGATACGCAGTATTTT. The genes are TRBV15 and TRBJ2-3; no firm D call. Germline values: CDR1 LNHNV, CDR2 YYDKDF (reference sequence). Between the trimmed V and J ends, which lost 0 bases and 1 base, there was a span of 5 bases. This CDR3 region has 14 residues.

Points on this clonotype: One end of the junction fails to match germline, which may point to a read error. V is TRBV7-2 and J is TRBJ2-1; D is unclear. Per germline, CDR1 SGHTA and CDR2 FQGNSA. This CDR3 has 15 amino acids. The CDR3: CASSFPGSRMDEQFF. The CDR3 bases are TGTGCCAGCAGCTTTCCCGGCTCGAGGATGGATGAGCAGTTCTTT. Supplemented by reference TRBV7-2 and TRBJ2-1, the full variable domain reads GAGVSQSPSNKVTEKGKDVELRCDPISGHTALYWYRQSLGQGLEFLIYFQGNSAPDKSGLPSDRFSAERTGGSVSTLTIQRTQQEDSAVYLCASSFPGSRMDEQFFGPGTRLTVL.

The table lists this clonotype with a few counts. The chain employs TRBV12-3 or TRBV12-4 and TRBJ2-1; D gene unclear. The CDR3 extends over 12 amino acids. Between the trimmed V and J ends, which lost 7 bases and 1 base, there was a span of 5 bases. CDR3 DNA sequence: TGTGCCAGCACGCCATCCTACAATGAGCAGTTCTTC. Its protein is CASTPSYNEQFF.

V is TRBV7-9 and J is TRBJ2-5; perhaps TRBD1 as D (5 bases). The DNA end favors TRBJ2-1, so the J call may be wrong. Germline lookup yields CDR1 SEHNR and CDR2 FQNEAQ (reference sequence). The CDR3 spans 15 residues. CDR3 in amino acids: CASSLEVVGQKTQFF. The CDR3 coding sequence is TGTGCCAGCAGCTTAGAGGTTGTGGGGCAAAAGACCCAGTTCTTC.

Concerning this clonotype: Mismatch with germline at one junction end may stem from a read error. The chain couples TRBV7-6 to TRBJ2-1; tentative D call: TRBD1 (6 bases). Germline-derived CDR1 and CDR2 are SGHVS and FNYEAQ. The CDR3 has 15 amino acids. The CDR3 coding sequence is TGTGCCACGAGGTCCGGAGGCAGGGGCCCAGATACCCAGTTCTTT. It encodes CATRSGGRGPDTQFF.

This clonotype was picked up many times. The chain recombines TRBV6-2 or TRBV6-3 with TRBJ2-5; 11 bases line up with TRBD2. This CDR3 comprises 15 residues. CDR1 and CDR2 from the germline V gene are MNHEY and SVGEGT. Germline trimming cut 5 bases from V and 5 bases from J; bases unmatched to any gene: 7. CDR3 in DNA: TGTGCCAGCAGTCCCCATACTAGCGGGAGTGAGACCCAGTACTTC. Translated: CASSPHTSGSETQYF.

This clonotype was observed a few times. The chain couples TRBV15 to TRBJ2-5, with D perhaps being TRBD1 or TRBD2 (5 bases each). Gene TRBJ2-7 matches the end of the DNA better, so the J call may be wrong. The germline gives CDR1 LNHNV, CDR2 YYDKDF (reference sequence). The CDR3 is made up of 14 amino acids. The CDR3 protein is CATSREGETYEQYF. The DNA for the CDR3 is TGTGCCACCAGCAGAGAGGGGGAAACCTACGAGCAGTACTTC.

To note about this clonotype: A junction end diverges from the germline sequence, so it may reflect a read error. The rearrangement uses TRBV7-2 and TRBJ2-4; D possibly corresponds to TRBD2 (6 bases). The CDR3 is 16 residues long. The germline CDR1 and CDR2 sequences are SGHTA and FQGNSA. The CDR3 nucleotides are TGTGCCAGCAGCGGGGCGCGGGGCGGTGCCAAAGACATTCAGTACTTC. Its protein product is CASSGARGGAKDIQYF.

To note about this clonotype: At one boundary the junction diverges from the germline segment, which might be a read error. The chain joins TRBV7-2 to TRBJ2-3, with a possible D match to TRBD2 (7 bases). CDR3 length: 17 amino acids. Germline CDR1 reads SGHTA; CDR2 reads FQGNSA. CDR3 amino acids: CASSAGAGGRGADTQYF. Here the CDR3 DNA reads TGTGCCAGCAGCGCGGGGGCCGGGGGACGGGGGGCAGATACGCAGTATTTC.

There are a few counts of this clonotype. A much more abundant neighbour one base away suggests this may be a read error. V and J are TRBV6-1 and TRBJ2-1; TRBD2 is a possible D gene (6 bases). With 4 bases removed from V and 13 bases from J, the gap between germline ends came to 23 bases. The CDR3 loop spans 15 amino acids. Per the germline V gene, CDR1 is MNHNS and CDR2 is SASEGT. The DNA for the CDR3 is TGTGCCAGCAGTGTGGGCGGGATAATAGGGGAGACCCAGTTCTTC. This codes for CASSVGGIIGETQFF.

In the case of this clonotype: Lacking the conserved final phenylalanine or tryptophan, this CDR3 likely reflects a read error. Because the CDR3's place on the DNA is in doubt, the DNA is left out and the CDR3 is given as listed by TCRdb. V gene TRBV7-4 combines with J gene TRBJ2-5; the D call TRBD1 from the table was never checked on the DNA. Both ends counted, the CDR3 spans 15 residues. Germline CDR1 is SGHVT and CDR2 is SQSDAQ. Here the CDR3 reads CASSRTTGAQETQHS.

This clonotype was observed a few times. This chain links TRBV7-3 with TRBJ2-3, with D possibly TRBD2 on 6 matching bases. This CDR3 comprises 19 residues. V lost 1 base and J lost 0, with 20 bases in between. Germline loops: CDR1 SGHTA, CDR2 FQGTGA. This CDR3 reads CASSLRALESGTSTDTQYF. Here the CDR3 DNA reads TGTGCCAGCAGCTTAAGGGCGCTTGAGTCTGGGACTAGCACAGATACGCAGTATTTT.

The chain links TRBV7-9 to TRBJ2-5, with D perhaps assigned TRBD1 or TRBD2 (5 bases each). The CDR3 is 14 residues long. Per germline, CDR1 SEHNR and CDR2 FQNEAQ (reference sequence). The V end lost 5 bases, the J end lost 7 bases, and 17 bases lay between the germline ends. This CDR3 is CASSRIRDGVTQYF. In DNA form, the CDR3 reads TGTGCCAGCAGCCGAATCCGGGACGGGGTGACCCAGTACTTC.

Comment on this clonotype: Because the CDR3 is missing its conserved closing phenylalanine or tryptophan, this is likely a read error. The limits of the CDR3 on the DNA are not certain, so only TCRdb's listed CDR3 is given. The chain employs TRBV7-8 and TRBJ2-5. 14 amino acids form the CDR3, both terminal residues included. Germline V gene lookup returns CDR1 SGHVS and CDR2 FQNEAQ. Here the CDR3 reads CASSSQSLGETWYL.

This clonotype is classed as medium-sized. The J gene is TRBJ2-3, the V gene TRBV12-3 or TRBV12-4; 7 bases are shared with TRBD1. V was pared by 6 bases and J by 2 bases, with 5 bases of the junction left unmatched. This CDR3 is built from 14 residues. The DNA of the CDR3 is TGTGCCAGCAGGGTACAGGGGCACACAGATACGCAGTATTTT. Translating it yields CASRVQGHTDTQYF.

This clonotype was found a few times. The V and J genes are TRBV9 and TRBJ2-1, with TRBD2 matching over 7 bases. V lost 4 bases and J lost 4; bases outside the gene matches: 5. Germline V gene sequence: CDR1 SGDLS, CDR2 YYNGEE. The CDR3 has 14 residues. The CDR3 is CASSPQGLYNEQFF. CDR3 DNA: TGTGCCAGCAGCCCCCAGGGACTATACAATGAGCAGTTCTTC.

In the case of this clonotype: A junction boundary mismatches the germline segment, possibly from a read error. V and J are TRBV7-2 and TRBJ2-2; 7 bases are shared with TRBD1. CDR3 length equals 12 residues. From germline, CDR1 is SGHTA and CDR2 FQGNSA. The CDR3 nucleotides are TGTGCCAGCAGCGACGGCACAGGGGAGCTGTTCTTT. This codes for CASSDGTGELFF.

For this clonotype: An end of the junction differs from the germline gene, which may be a read error. This chain connects TRBV7-2 to TRBJ2-5; no reliable D call. The CDR3 length is 14 residues. The germline CDR1 and CDR2 sequences are SGHTA and FQGNSA. Here the CDR3 reads CAGRAAGDQDTQYF. DNA for the CDR3: TGTGCCGGGCGCGCAGCCGGTGACCAAGACACCCAGTACTTC.

V and J are TRBV7-6 and TRBJ2-5; tentatively, D is TRBD1 or TRBD2 (6 bases each). CDR1 and CDR2 from the germline V gene are SGHVS and FNYEAQ. V gave up 3 bases and J gave up 0 bases, with 23 bases separating them. CDR3 length equals 19 residues. The CDR3 DNA is TGTGCCAGCAGCTTGGGTGCGGGGCTCGGGGGCGGTGACCAAGAGACCCAGTACTTC. Protein sequence: CASSLGAGLGGGDQETQYF.

This clonotype was seen at least ten times. The chain uses TRBV27 and TRBJ2-2, with D uncertain. The CDR3 runs 12 residues. CDR1 and CDR2 from the germline V gene are MNHEY and SMNVEV (reference sequence). The V end was cut by 3 bases, the J end by 2 bases, with 1 base between. The CDR3 DNA reads as TGTGCCAGCAGTTTTAACACCGGGGAGCTGTTTTTT. Its translation: CASSFNTGELFF.

This clonotype has more than one count but fewer than ten. V usage is TRBV6-2 or TRBV6-3 and J usage is TRBJ2-5, with 11 bases identical to TRBD2. The germline V gene encodes CDR1 MNHEY and CDR2 SVGEGT. CDR3 length: 16 residues. With V trimmed by 6 bases and J by 11 bases, 17 bases remained unmatched. The CDR3 DNA is TGTGCCAGCAGCCGACGACTAGCGGGATCCTACAATGAGCAGTACTTC. This sequence encodes CASSRRLAGSYNEQYF.